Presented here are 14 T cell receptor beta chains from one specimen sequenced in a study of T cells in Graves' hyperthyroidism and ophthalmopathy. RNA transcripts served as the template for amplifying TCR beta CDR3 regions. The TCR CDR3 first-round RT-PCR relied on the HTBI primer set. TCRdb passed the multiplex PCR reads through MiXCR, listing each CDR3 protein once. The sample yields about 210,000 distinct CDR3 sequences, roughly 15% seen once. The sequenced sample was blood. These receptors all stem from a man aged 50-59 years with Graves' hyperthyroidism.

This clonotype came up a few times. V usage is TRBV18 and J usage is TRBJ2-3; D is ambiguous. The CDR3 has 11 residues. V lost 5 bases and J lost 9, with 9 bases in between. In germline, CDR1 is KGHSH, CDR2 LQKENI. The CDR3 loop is CASSSGGTQYF. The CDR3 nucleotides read TGTGCCAGCTCATCGGGTGGAACGCAGTATTTT. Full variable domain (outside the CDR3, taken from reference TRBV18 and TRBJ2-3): NAGVMQNPRHLVRRRGQEARLRCSPMKGHSHVYWYRQLPEEGLKFMVYLQKENIIDESGMPKERFSAEFPKEGPSILRIQQVVRGDSAAYFCASSSGGTQYFGPGTRLTVL.

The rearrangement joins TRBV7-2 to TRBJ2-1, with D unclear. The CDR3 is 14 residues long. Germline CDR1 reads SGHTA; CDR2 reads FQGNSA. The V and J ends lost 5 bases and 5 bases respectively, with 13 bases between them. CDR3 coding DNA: TGTGCCAGCAGCAACCGAGGCCGGAACAATGAGCAGTTCTTC. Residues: CASSNRGRNNEQFF.

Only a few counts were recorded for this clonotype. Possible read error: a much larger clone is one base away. CDR3 region: CASSFGQTQDTQYF. For the CDR3, the DNA is TGTGCCAGCAGTTTCGGCCAGACTCAGGATACGCAGTATTTT. The V call is TRBV28, the J call TRBJ2-3; D not certain. Trimming removed 3 bases at V and 6 bases at J, with 13 bases between. Germline assignment: CDR1 MDHEN and CDR2 SYDVKM. This CDR3 comprises 14 residues.

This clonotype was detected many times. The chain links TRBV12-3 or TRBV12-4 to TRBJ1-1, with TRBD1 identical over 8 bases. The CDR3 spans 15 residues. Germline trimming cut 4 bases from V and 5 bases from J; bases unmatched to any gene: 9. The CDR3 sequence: CASSSPNRGYTEAFF. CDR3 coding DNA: TGTGCCAGCAGTTCACCGAACAGGGGGTATACTGAAGCTTTCTTT.

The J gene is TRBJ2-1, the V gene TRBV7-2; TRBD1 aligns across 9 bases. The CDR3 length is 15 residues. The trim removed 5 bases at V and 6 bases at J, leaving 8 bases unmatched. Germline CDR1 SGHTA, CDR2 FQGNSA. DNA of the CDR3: TGTGCCAGCAGCCTCAAGCCGGGACAGGGCAATGAGCAGTTCTTC. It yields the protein CASSLKPGQGNEQFF.

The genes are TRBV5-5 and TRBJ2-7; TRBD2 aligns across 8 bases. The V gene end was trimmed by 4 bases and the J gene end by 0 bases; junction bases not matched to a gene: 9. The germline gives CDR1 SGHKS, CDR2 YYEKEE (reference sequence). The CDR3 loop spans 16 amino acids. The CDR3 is CASSRLGGGYSYEQYF. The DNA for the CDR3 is TGTGCCAGCAGCCGCCTCGGGGGGGGATACTCCTACGAGCAGTACTTC.

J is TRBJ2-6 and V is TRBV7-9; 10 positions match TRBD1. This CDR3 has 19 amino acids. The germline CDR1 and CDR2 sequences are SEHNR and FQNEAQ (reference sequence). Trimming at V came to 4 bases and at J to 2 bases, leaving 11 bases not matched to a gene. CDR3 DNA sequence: TGTGCCAGCAGCTCGTTCCGGGACAGGGGTGAGGCTGGGGCCAACGTCCTGACTTTC. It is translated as CASSSFRDRGEAGANVLTF.

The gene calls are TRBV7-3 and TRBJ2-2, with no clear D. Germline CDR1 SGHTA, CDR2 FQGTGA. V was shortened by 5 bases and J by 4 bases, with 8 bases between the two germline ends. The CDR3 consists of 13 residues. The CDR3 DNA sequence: TGTGCCAGCAGCCAATCCCCCACCGGGGAGCTGTTTTTT. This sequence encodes CASSQSPTGELFF.

This chain's CDR3 is CASKSQGAGIYEQYF. The CDR3 DNA reads as TGTGCCAGCAAATCTCAGGGGGCGGGAATATACGAGCAGTACTTC. The V gene is TRBV28, the J gene TRBJ2-7; 8 bases agree with TRBD1. The J segment lost 4 bases and the V segment lost 7 bases, leaving 12 bases of the junction unmatched. The CDR3 has 15 residues. CDR1 and CDR2 from the germline V gene are MDHEN and SYDVKM.

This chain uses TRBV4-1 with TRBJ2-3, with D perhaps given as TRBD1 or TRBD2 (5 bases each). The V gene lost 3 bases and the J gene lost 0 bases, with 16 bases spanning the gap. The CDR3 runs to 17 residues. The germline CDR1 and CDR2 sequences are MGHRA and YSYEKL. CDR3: CASSQVGRQASTDTQYF. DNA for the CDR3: TGCGCCAGCAGCCAGGTGGGACGGCAAGCTAGCACAGATACGCAGTATTTT.

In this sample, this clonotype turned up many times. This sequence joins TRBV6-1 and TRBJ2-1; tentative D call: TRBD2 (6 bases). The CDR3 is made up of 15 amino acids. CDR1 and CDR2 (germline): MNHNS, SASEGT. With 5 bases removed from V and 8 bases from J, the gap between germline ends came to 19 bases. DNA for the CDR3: TGTGCCAGCAGTTTTACTAGCTCCCCTGGGCATGAGCAGTTCTTC. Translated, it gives CASSFTSSPGHEQFF.

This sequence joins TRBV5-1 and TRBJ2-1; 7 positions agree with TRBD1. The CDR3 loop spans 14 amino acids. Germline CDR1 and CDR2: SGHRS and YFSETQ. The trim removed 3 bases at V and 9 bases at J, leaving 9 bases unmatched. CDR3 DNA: TGCGCCAGCAGCTCGGGACAGTTGAACTCTGAGCAGTTCTTC. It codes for CASSSGQLNSEQFF.

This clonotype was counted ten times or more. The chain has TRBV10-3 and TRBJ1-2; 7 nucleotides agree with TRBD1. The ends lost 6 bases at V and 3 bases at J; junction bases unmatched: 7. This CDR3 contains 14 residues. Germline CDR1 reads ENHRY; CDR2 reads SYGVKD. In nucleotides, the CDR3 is TGTGCCATCAGCCAGGGGGGGGCGGACTATGGCTACACCTTC. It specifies CAISQGGADYGYTF.

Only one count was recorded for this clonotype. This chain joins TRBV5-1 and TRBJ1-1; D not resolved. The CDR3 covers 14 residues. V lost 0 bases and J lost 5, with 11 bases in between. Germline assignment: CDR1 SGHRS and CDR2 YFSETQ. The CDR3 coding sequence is TGCGCCAGCAGCTTGGTAGGGTTAGGGACTGAAGCTTTCTTT. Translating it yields CASSLVGLGTEAFF.